Below are 17 T cell receptor beta chains sequenced from a single sample in a study of blood T cell repertoires in COVID-19. The data were produced by immunoSEQ multiplex PCR, yet TCRdb's version contains in-frame clones alone and is incomplete. The sample has some 140,000 clones; around 86% are singletons. The specimen sequenced was peripheral blood. The receptors shown here come from a middle-aged man with active COVID-19.

The chain joins TRBV7-8 to TRBJ1-1; D remains ambiguous. This CDR3 has 14 residues. Germline lookup yields CDR1 SGHVS and CDR2 FQNEAQ. Trimming took 0 bases from V and 4 from J, leaving 9 bases between them. Written as DNA, the CDR3 is TGTGCCAGCAGCTTAGCCAGACACCTCACTGAAGCTTTCTTT. This translates into CASSLARHLTEAFF. The variable domain in full, with the rest retrieved from reference TRBV7-8 and TRBJ1-1, is GAGVSQSPRYKVAKRGQDVALRCDPISGHVSLFWYQQALGQGPEFLTYFQNEAQLDKSGLPSDRFFAERPEGSVSTLKIQRTQQEDSAVYLCASSLARHLTEAFFGQGTRLTVV.

This sequence joins TRBV5-1 and TRBJ1-3, with 9 bases lining up with TRBD1. This CDR3 has 15 amino acids. Trimming removed 4 bases from V and 4 bases from J; junction bases left unmatched: 6. CDR1 SGHRS and CDR2 YFSETQ come from the germline V gene. The CDR3 sequence: CASSPDRGGGNTIYF. DNA for the CDR3: TGCGCCAGCAGCCCGGACAGGGGAGGAGGAAACACCATATATTTT.

This clone appeared once. The chain employs TRBV5-8 and TRBJ1-2; 9 bases fit TRBD1. The CDR3 length is 13 residues. From germline, CDR1 is SGHTS and CDR2 YDEGEE. V shed 5 bases, J shed 5 bases, and the junction held 4 bases outside the gene matches. The chain's CDR3 is CASRRGQGYGYTF. The CDR3, as DNA: TGTGCCAGCAGGAGGGGACAGGGTTATGGCTACACCTTC. Combining the CDR3 with reference TRBV5-8 and TRBJ1-2 gives the whole variable domain EAGVTQSPTHLIKTRGQQATLRCSPISGHTSVYWYQQALGLGLQFLLWYDEGEERNRGNFPPRFSGRQFPNYSSELNVNALELEDSALYLCASRRGQGYGYTFGSGTRLTVV.

This clone was observed a handful of times. This chain uses TRBV27 with TRBJ1-4; no reliable D call. V was cut by 1 base and J by 8 bases, with 11 bases left in between. The length of the CDR3 is 14 residues. The germline gives CDR1 MNHEY, CDR2 SMNVEV (reference sequence). The DNA for the CDR3 is TGTGCCAGCAGTTTATTAGGAGGTGGGGAAAAACTGTTTTTT. It specifies CASSLLGGGEKLFF. The entire variable domain, with the rest obtained from reference TRBV27 and TRBJ1-4, is as follows: EAQVTQNPRYLITVTGKKLTVTCSQNMNHEYMSWYRQDPGLGLRQIYYSMNVEVTDKGDVPEGYKVSRKEKRNFPLILESPSPNQTSLYFCASSLLGGGEKLFFGSGTQLSVL.

The chain is built from TRBV5-4 and TRBJ1-1, with TRBD1 matching 12 bases. With 0 bases clipped from V and 5 bases from J, the junction kept 2 bases outside the gene matches. Germline values: CDR1 SGHNT, CDR2 YYREEE (reference sequence). The length of the CDR3 is 15 residues. CDR3 coding DNA: TGTGCCAGCAGCTTGGAGGGACAGGGGGCAACTGAAGCTTTCTTT. As protein: CASSLEGQGATEAFF.

V gene TRBV4-1 combines with J gene TRBJ1-4; no definite D call. CDR3 length equals 15 residues. V shed 1 base and J shed 5 bases, with 11 bases lying between them. The germline CDR1 and CDR2 sequences are MGHRA and YSYEKL. In DNA form, the CDR3 reads TGCGCCAGCAGCCAAGTCCGCGGGAACAATGAAAAACTGTTTTTT. This encodes CASSQVRGNNEKLFF.

The J gene is TRBJ2-5, the V gene TRBV6-2 or TRBV6-3; 8 positions match TRBD2. This CDR3 has 15 residues. The germline gives CDR1 MNHEY, CDR2 SVGEGT. With 2 bases clipped from V and 5 bases from J, the junction kept 7 bases outside the gene matches. The CDR3 DNA reads as TGTGCCAGCAGTTACCCCCGGGCTAGCGGGGAGACCCAGTACTTC. Protein product: CASSYPRASGETQYF.

The V gene is TRBV3-1 (or the pseudogene TRBV3-2), the J gene TRBJ2-2, with 7 bases matching TRBD2. The CDR3 consists of 15 residues. V was pared by 4 bases and J by 2 bases, with 4 bases of the junction left unmatched. In germline, CDR1 is LGHDT, CDR2 YNNKEL (reference sequence). CDR3 protein: CASSPGTTNTGELFF. The CDR3 bases are TGTGCCAGCAGCCCCGGGACTACCAACACCGGGGAGCTGTTTTTT.

The V gene is TRBV20-1, the J gene TRBJ1-2; a weak D match, TRBD1 (5 bases). The CDR3 contains 12 residues. The V gene lost 3 bases and the J gene lost 4 bases, with 9 bases spanning the gap. The germline V gene encodes CDR1 DFQATT and CDR2 SNEGSKA (reference sequence). The CDR3 nucleotides read TGCAGTGCTAGTTCGGGGGGCTATGGCTACACCTTC. Its protein is CSASSGGYGYTF.

The J gene is TRBJ1-1, the V gene TRBV6-4; no firm D call. Germline CDR1 reads MRHNA; CDR2 reads SNTAGT. Trimming took 6 bases from V and 2 from J, leaving 13 bases between them. The CDR3 contains 14 residues. CDR3 amino acids: CASRRAPLNTEAFF. In nucleotides, the CDR3 is TGTGCCAGCAGGAGGGCACCCCTTAACACTGAAGCTTTCTTT.

The rearrangement links TRBV7-9 to TRBJ2-5; weak D call: TRBD2 (5 bases). V was clipped by 1 base and J by 8 bases, with 14 bases between them. CDR3 length: 14 residues. CDR1 SEHNR and CDR2 FQNEAQ come from the germline V gene (reference sequence). This CDR3 is CASSLDGGGGTQYF. Written as DNA, the CDR3 is TGTGCCAGCAGCTTAGACGGCGGAGGTGGAACCCAGTACTTC.

This clone was seen more than once but under ten times. This chain joins TRBV5-4 and TRBJ1-2; 7 bases are shared with TRBD1. Germline V gene lookup returns CDR1 SGHNT and CDR2 YYREEE (reference sequence). The CDR3 has 13 amino acids. V was pared by 2 bases and J by 5 bases, with 3 bases of the junction left unmatched. Here the CDR3 DNA reads TGTGCCAGCAGCTTCGGCAGGGGGTATGGCTACACCTTC. This encodes CASSFGRGYGYTF.

This clone was seen a handful of times. CDR3 sequence: CASTWDRAGNYEQYF. CDR3 DNA: TGTGCCAGCACCTGGGACAGGGCCGGAAACTACGAGCAGTACTTC. The J gene is TRBJ2-7, the V gene TRBV7-9; 9 bases map to TRBD1. J gave up 3 bases and V 7 bases, and 10 bases lay outside the gene matches. The CDR3 is made up of 15 amino acids. Germline CDR1 is SEHNR and CDR2 is FQNEAQ (reference sequence).

The chain uses TRBV6-5 and TRBJ1-2; 12 bases agree with TRBD1. The V gene's germline CDR1 is MNHEY and CDR2 SVGAGI. CDR3 length: 14 amino acids. V shed 8 bases, J shed 7 bases, and the junction held 8 bases outside the gene matches. CDR3 protein: CASVPGQGAGGYTF. The CDR3 DNA is TGTGCCAGCGTCCCGGGACAGGGGGCGGGTGGCTACACCTTC.

The chain joins TRBV5-1 to TRBJ1-3, with D unclear. Trimming removed 2 bases from V and 0 bases from J, with 12 bases in between. This CDR3 spans 16 amino acids. Germline V CDR1 and CDR2: SGHRS, YFSETQ. CDR3 protein: CASSLNGGLSGNTIYF. As DNA, the CDR3 is TGCGCCAGCAGCTTAAACGGCGGCCTCTCTGGAAACACCATATATTTT.

The V and J genes are TRBV19 and TRBJ2-2; 8 bases line up with TRBD1. Germline V gives CDR1 LNHDA, CDR2 SQIVND (reference sequence). The CDR3 has 16 residues. J gave up 8 bases and V 4 bases, and 12 bases lay outside the gene matches. The DNA of the CDR3 is TGTGCCAGTAGTACCCCACCCGTTGACAGGGGTGGGGAGCTGTTTTTT. This encodes CASSTPPVDRGGELFF.

The CDR3 loop reads CAAWAGGRLYTEAFF. The CDR3 region has the DNA TGTGCCGCCTGGGCGGGGGGCAGATTGTACACTGAAGCTTTCTTT. The genes are TRBV6-5 and TRBJ1-1; D is perhaps TRBD1 (6 bases). Per germline, CDR1 MNHEY and CDR2 SVGAGI. With 11 bases removed from V and 3 bases from J, the gap between germline ends came to 22 bases. The CDR3 runs 15 residues.